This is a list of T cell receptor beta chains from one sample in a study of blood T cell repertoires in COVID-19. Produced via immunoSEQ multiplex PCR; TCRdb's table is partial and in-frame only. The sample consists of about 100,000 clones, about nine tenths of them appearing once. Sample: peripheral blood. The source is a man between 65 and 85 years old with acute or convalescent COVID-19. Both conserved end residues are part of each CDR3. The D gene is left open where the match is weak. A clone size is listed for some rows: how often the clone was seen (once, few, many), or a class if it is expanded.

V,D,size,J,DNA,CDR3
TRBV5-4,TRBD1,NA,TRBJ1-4,TGTGCCAGCAGCCAGGACAGGAGGGAGGAAAAACTGTTTTTT,CASSQDRREEKLFF
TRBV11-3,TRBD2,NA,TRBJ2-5,TGTGCCAGCAGCTTAGTGATCCTAGCGGGAGGGTTAGAGACCCAGTACTTC,CASSLVILAGGLETQYF
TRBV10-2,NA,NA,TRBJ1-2,TGCGCCAGCACCCCCCAGCGCGGCTATGGCTACACCTTC,CASTPQRGYGYTF
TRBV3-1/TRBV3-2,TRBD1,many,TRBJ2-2,TGTGCCAGCAGAACAGGGGACGGGGAGCTGTTTTTT,CASRTGDGELFF
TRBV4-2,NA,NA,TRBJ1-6,TGTGCCAGCAGCCAAGTGGAGGGCTCCTATAATTCACCCCTCCACTTT,CASSQVEGSYNSPLHF
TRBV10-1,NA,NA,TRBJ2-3,TGCGCCAGTTCACCGGGACATGGCACAGATACGCAGTATTTT,CASSPGHGTDTQYF
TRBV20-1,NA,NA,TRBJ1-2,TGCAGTGCTAGTGGTGGACAAGGGAGGTCCTATGGCTACACCTTC,CSASGGQGRSYGYTF
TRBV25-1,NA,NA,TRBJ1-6,TGTGCCAGCAGTGGTAACCGCGGCGGAAATTCACCCCTCCACTTT,CASSGNRGGNSPLHF
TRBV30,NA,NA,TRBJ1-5,TGTGCCTGGAGTCCCCAGAGACAAGTGAGTCAGCCCCAGCATTTT,CAWSPQRQVSQPQHF
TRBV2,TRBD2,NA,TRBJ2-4,TGTGCCAGCGCCACACTAGCGGGAGCCAAAAACATTCAGTACTTC,CASATLAGAKNIQYF
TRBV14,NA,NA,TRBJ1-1,TGTGCCAGCAGCCGCAGGGTAAATTCGGCTGAAGCTTTCTTT,CASSRRVNSAEAFF
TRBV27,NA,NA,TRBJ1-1,TGTGCCAGCTCTCTACCCGGGACTCTCACTGAAGCTTTCTTT,CASSLPGTLTEAFF
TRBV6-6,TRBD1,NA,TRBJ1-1,TGTGCCAGCAGTTACCAGGGGGCAAAGAACACTGAAGCTTTCTTT,CASSYQGAKNTEAFF
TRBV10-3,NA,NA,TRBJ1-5,TGTGCCATCAAGGAGGTTCCCGAACAGCCCCAGCATTTT,CAIKEVPEQPQHF
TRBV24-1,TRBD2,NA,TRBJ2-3,TGTGCCACCAGTGGCGGGAGGGGAGATACGCAGTATTTT,CATSGGRGDTQYF
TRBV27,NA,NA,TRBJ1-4,TGTGCCAGCAGTTTTGGCAGGGCCCCAACTAATGAAAAACTGTTTTTT,CASSFGRAPTNEKLFF
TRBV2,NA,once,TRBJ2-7,TGTGCCAGCAGTGGAAATGGCCTCCGGGGCTCCTACGAGCAGTACTTC,CASSGNGLRGSYEQYF
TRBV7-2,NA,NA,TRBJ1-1,TGTGCCAGCAGAGAAACAGGGAACCAGGTAGCTTTCTTT,CASRETGNQVAFF
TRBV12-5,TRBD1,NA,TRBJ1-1,TGTGCTAGTGGTTTGGTAAGGACAGGGAGGTCCACTGAAGCTTTCTTT,CASGLVRTGRSTEAFF
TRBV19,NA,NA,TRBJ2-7,TGTGCCAGTAGTATAGGCACAGATTACGAGCAGTACTTC,CASSIGTDYEQYF
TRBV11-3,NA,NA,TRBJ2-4,TGTGCCAGCAGCTTAGCCATAGGTGGGAGGCCTCTAGCCAAAAACATTCAGTACTTC,CASSLAIGGRPLAKNIQYF
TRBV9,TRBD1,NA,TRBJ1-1,TGTGCCAGCAGCGTAGCTTGGACAGGCGGTTTCCATAAAGCTTTCTTT,CASSVAWTGGFHKAFF
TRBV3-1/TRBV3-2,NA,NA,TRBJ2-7,TGTGCCAGCAGTAATAGCGGCTCCTACGAGCAGTACTTC,CASSNSGSYEQYF
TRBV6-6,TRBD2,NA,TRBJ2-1,TGTGCCAGCAGCTCTAGCGGGAGGACTAATAATGAGCAGTTCTTC,CASSSSGRTNNEQFF
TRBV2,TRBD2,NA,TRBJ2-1,TGTGCCAGCAGTGAAGTTAGCGGGGCTTACAATGAGCAGTTCTTC,CASSEVSGAYNEQFF
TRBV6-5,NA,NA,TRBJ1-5,TGTGCCAGCAGTTACAACAGCTATCAGCCCCAGCATTTT,CASSYNSYQPQHF
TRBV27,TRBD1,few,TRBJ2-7,TGTGCCAGCAGTTCCCGACAGGGGCTAACCTACGAGCAGTACTTC,CASSSRQGLTYEQYF
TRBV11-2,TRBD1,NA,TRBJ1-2,TGTGCCAGCAGCTCCCACAGGGGGACAGCGAACTATGGCTACACCTTC,CASSSHRGTANYGYTF
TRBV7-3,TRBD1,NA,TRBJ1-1,TGTGCCAGCAGCTCTCAGGGGGACACTGAAGCTTTCTTT,CASSSQGDTEAFF
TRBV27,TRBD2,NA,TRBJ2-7,TGTGCCAGCAGTATAGCGGGAGGGGGCTCCTACGAGCAGTACTTC,CASSIAGGGSYEQYF
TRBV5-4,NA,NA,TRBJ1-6,TGTGCCAGCAGCTTGACAGGGATGGTCAATTCACCCCTCCACTTT,CASSLTGMVNSPLHF
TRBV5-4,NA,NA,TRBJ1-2,TGTGCCAGCAGCTACACGATCAACTATGGCTACACCTTC,CASSYTINYGYTF
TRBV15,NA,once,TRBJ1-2,TGTGCCACCAGCACCCCGGTTCCATCAACAGGAAACTATGGCTACACCTTC,CATSTPVPSTGNYGYTF
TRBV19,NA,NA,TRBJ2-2,TGTGCCAGTAGCCTTGACAGTCCCTCGAACACCGGGGAGCTGTTTTTT,CASSLDSPSNTGELFF
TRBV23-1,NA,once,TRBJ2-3,TGCGCCAGCAGTCAATCTTCTCAGGGTCTTATCACTACGCAGTATTTT,CASSQSSQGLITTQYF
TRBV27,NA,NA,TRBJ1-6,TGTGCCAGCAGTTTATCGTGGCAGGGGCGTTCACCCCTCCACTTT,CASSLSWQGRSPLHF
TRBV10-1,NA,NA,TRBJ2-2,TGCGCCAGCAGTGGAGGCCCGAACACCGGGGAGCTGTTTTTT,CASSGGPNTGELFF
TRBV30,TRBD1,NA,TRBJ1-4,TGTGCCTGGAGTGCGGGACAGGGGCATGAAAAACTGTTTTTT,CAWSAGQGHEKLFF
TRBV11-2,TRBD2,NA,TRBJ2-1,TGTGCCAGCAGCTTCGGTATGGGGGAGGGGTACAATGAGCAGTTCTTC,CASSFGMGEGYNEQFF
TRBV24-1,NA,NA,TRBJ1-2,TGTGCCACCAGTGCAGGGCTTAACTATGGCTACACCTTC,CATSAGLNYGYTF
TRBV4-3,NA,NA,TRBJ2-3,TGCGCCAGCAGCCAAGAAAACCAGGGTGGAGATACGCAGTATTTT,CASSQENQGGDTQYF
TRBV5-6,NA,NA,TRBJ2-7,TGTGCCAGCAGCTTGGCCGGTGAGCAGTACTTC,CASSLAGEQYF
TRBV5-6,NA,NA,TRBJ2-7,TGTGCCAGCAGCTCTCCGCCGAGTCTCCTGTCCTACGAGCAGTACTTC,CASSSPPSLLSYEQYF
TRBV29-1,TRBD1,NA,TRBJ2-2,TGCAGCGTTCGCCGGGACAGAGGCACCGGGGAGCTGTTTTTT,CSVRRDRGTGELFF
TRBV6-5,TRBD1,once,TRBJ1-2,TGTGCCAGCAGCGGACCGGGACAGGGAACACTGGGCTACACCTTC,CASSGPGQGTLGYTF
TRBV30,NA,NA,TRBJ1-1,TGTGCCTGGAGTCAGGGTAGTAACACTGAAGCTTTCTTT,CAWSQGSNTEAFF
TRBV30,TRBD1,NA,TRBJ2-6,TGTGCCTGGAGTCCACGGGACAGGTTATGGTCTGGGGCCAACGTCCTGACTTTC,CAWSPRDRLWSGANVLTF
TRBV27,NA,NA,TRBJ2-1,TGTGCCAGCAGTTCTCCTTTCAGGGGGGCGCTCGGACAGTTCTTC,CASSSPFRGALGQFF
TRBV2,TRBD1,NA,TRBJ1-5,TGTGCCAGCAAAGAGGGGGCGGATCAGCCCCAGCATTTT,CASKEGADQPQHF
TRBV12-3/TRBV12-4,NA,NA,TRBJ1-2,TGTGCCAGCAGTCCCCTTTCGAGCAATGGCTACACCTTC,CASSPLSSNGYTF
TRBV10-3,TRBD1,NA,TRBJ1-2,TGTGCCATCAGTGACGGGACAGCCTATGGCTACACCTTC,CAISDGTAYGYTF
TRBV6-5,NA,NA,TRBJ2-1,TGTGCCAGCAGTTATACAGAGGGCGAAAGTGAGCAGTTCTTC,CASSYTEGESEQFF
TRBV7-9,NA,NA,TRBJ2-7,TGTGCCAGCAGCTTTGCGGGCAATCCCGAGCAGTACTTC,CASSFAGNPEQYF
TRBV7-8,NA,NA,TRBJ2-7,TGTGCCAGCAGCTGGGACTTCTCCTACGAGCAGTACTTC,CASSWDFSYEQYF
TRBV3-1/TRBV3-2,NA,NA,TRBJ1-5,TGTGCCAGCAGCCAAGTCGGCAATCAGCCCCAGCATTTT,CASSQVGNQPQHF
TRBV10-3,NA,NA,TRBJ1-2,TGTGCCATCAGTGAGTCAGAACAGATCTCCCTATATCGGGGCTACACCTTC,CAISESEQISLYRGYTF
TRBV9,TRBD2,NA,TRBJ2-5,TGTGCCAGCAGCGTAGGAGGCGGGAGAGGTGGAGAGACCCAGTACTTC,CASSVGGGRGGETQYF
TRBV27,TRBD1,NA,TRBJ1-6,TGTGCCAGCAGTAGGGGGACAGGTTCTAATTCACCCCTCCACTTT,CASSRGTGSNSPLHF